This T cell receptor beta chain appears in the sequencing data of a study of early T cells in non-severe SARS-CoV-2 infection. Germline V gene lookup returns CDR1 MGHRA and CDR2 YSYEKL. Trimming shortened V by 3 bases and J by 6 bases, and 29 bases separated the two germline ends. There are 19 residues in the CDR3. A single record per CDR3 protein comes from TCRdb applying MiXCR to the 5' RACE reads. The sample records tens of thousands of distinct CDR3 sequences, 10% being singletons. This clonotype was detected many times. This TCR came from an adult who was a healthcare worker with PCR-confirmed SARS-CoV-2 infection or an uninfected control (not recorded which). Source: whole blood, taken at baseline. The chain uses TRBV4-1 and TRBJ1-1; no clear D gene. CDR3 DNA sequence: TGCGCCAGCAGCCACGGGAGTTCGCCAGCCGGTCAGAGAAAATCTGAAGCTTTCTTT. This encodes CASSHGSSPAGQRKSEAFF.